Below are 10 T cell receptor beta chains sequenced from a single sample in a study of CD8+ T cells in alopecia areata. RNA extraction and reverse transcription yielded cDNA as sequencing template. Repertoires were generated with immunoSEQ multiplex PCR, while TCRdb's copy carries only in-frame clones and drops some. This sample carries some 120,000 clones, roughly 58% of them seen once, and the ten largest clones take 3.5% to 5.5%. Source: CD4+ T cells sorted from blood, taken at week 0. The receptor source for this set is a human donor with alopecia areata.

The CDR3 loop reads CASSPDISNQPQHF. Written as DNA, the CDR3 is TGTGCCAGCTCACCGGACATAAGCAATCAGCCCCAGCATTTT. J is TRBJ1-5 and V is TRBV18, with D perhaps TRBD1 (5 bases). Trimming shortened V by 3 bases and J by 1 base, and 7 bases separated the two germline ends. CDR1 is KGHSH and CDR2 is LQKENI in the germline V gene. The CDR3 length is 14 residues.

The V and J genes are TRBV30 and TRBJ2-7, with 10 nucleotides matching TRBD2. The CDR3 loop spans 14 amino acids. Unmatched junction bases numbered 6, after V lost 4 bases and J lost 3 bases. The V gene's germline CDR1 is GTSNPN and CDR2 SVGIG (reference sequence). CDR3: CAWTTPSGSYEQYF. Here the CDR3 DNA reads TGTGCCTGGACCACCCCTAGCGGGAGCTACGAGCAGTACTTC.

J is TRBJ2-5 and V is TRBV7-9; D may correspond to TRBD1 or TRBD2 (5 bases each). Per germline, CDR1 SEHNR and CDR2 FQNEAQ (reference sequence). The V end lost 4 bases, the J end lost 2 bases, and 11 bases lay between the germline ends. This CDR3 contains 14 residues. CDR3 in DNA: TGTGCCAGCAGCTCGGGACCAAATCAAGAGACCCAGTACTTC. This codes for CASSSGPNQETQYF.

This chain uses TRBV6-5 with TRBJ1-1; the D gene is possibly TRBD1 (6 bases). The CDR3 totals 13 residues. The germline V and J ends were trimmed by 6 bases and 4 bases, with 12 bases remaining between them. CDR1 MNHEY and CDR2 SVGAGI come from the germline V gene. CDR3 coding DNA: TGTGCCAGCAGGATCGACAGGCGCACTGAAGCTTTCTTT. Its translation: CASRIDRRTEAFF.

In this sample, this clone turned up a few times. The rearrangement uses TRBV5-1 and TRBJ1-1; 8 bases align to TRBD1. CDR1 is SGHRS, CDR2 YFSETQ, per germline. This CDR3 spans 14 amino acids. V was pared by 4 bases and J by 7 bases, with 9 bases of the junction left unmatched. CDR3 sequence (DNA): TGCGCCAGCAGCACCTGGACAGGGAAGAATGAAGCTTTCTTT. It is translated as CASSTWTGKNEAFF.

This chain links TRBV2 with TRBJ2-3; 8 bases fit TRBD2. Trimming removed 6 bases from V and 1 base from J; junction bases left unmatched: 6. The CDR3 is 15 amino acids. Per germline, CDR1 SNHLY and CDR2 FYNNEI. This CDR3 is CASSPGTRRTDTQYF. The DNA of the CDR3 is TGTGCCAGCAGCCCCGGGACTAGGCGCACAGATACGCAGTATTTT.

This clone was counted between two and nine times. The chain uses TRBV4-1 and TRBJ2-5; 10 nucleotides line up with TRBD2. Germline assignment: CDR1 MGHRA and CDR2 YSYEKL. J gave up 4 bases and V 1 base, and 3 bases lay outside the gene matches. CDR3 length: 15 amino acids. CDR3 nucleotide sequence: TGCGCCAGCAGCCAAGTTGCTAGCGGGAGAGAGACCCAGTACTTC. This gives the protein CASSQVASGRETQYF.

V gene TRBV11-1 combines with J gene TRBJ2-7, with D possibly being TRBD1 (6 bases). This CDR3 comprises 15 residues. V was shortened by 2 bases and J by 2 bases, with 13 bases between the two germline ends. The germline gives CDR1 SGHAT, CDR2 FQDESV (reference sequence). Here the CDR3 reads CASSLTGPAPYEQYF. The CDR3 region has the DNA TGTGCCAGCAGCTTAACAGGGCCGGCCCCCTACGAGCAGTACTTC.

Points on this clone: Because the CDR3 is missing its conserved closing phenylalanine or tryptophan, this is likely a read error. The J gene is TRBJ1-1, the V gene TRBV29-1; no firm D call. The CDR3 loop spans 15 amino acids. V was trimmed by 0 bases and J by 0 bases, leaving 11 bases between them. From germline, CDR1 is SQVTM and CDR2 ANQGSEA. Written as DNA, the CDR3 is TGCAGCGTTGAAGATCATCCACCCATGAACACTGAAGCTTTCCTT. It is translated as CSVEDHPPMNTEAFL.

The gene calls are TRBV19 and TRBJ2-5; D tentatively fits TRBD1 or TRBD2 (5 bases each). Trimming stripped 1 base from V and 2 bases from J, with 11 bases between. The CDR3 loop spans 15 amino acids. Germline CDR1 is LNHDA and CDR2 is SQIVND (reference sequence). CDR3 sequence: CASSIGGRIQETQYF. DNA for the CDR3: TGTGCCAGTAGTATAGGGGGACGGATACAAGAGACCCAGTACTTC. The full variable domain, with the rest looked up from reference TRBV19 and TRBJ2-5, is DGGITQSPKYLFRKEGQNVTLSCEQNLNHDAMYWYRQDPGQGLRLIYYSQIVNDFQKGDIAEGYSVSREKKESFPLTVTSAQKNPTAFYLCASSIGGRIQETQYFGPGTRLLVL.